Below are 18 T cell receptor beta chains sequenced from a single sample in a study of cytomegalovirus exposure and HLA in healthy donors. The study ran its PCR with 60 Vbeta and 13 Jbeta primers. Repertoires were generated with immunoSEQ multiplex PCR, while TCRdb's copy carries only in-frame clones and drops some. Among 200,000 to 250,000 clones listed, around 64% were seen once. Sample: PBMCs. These receptors all come from a man aged 40-55 years in good health and CMV-seropositive.

The chain has TRBV9 and TRBJ2-1; D unresolved. Germline values: CDR1 SGDLS, CDR2 YYNGEE. Between the trimmed V and J ends, which lost 6 bases and 5 bases, there was a span of 6 bases. The CDR3 runs to 11 residues. DNA of the CDR3: TGTGCCAGCACTGGAGACAATGAGCAGTTCTTC. Translation gives CASTGDNEQFF.

The chain employs TRBV7-2 and TRBJ2-2, with D maybe TRBD2 (6 bases). Per the germline V gene, CDR1 is SGHTA and CDR2 is FQGNSA. The CDR3 has 14 residues. The V and J ends lost 5 bases and 7 bases respectively, with 14 bases between them. The CDR3 loop is CASSKSRRGGELFF. The DNA of the CDR3 is TGTGCCAGCAGCAAATCGCGGAGGGGCGGGGAGCTGTTTTTT.

The chain uses TRBV18 and TRBJ2-7, with 10 nucleotides matching TRBD1. Germline CDR1 and CDR2: KGHSH and LQKENI. V was pared by 3 bases and J by 3 bases, with 5 bases of the junction left unmatched. CDR3 length equals 15 residues. CDR3 bases: TGTGCCAGCTCACCTGAATGGGACAGGGGCTACGAGCAGTACTTC. It yields the protein CASSPEWDRGYEQYF.

The gene calls are TRBV2 and TRBJ2-3; 8 bases line up with TRBD1. Germline CDR1 SNHLY, CDR2 FYNNEI. There are 17 residues in the CDR3. V was clipped by 6 bases and J by 3 bases; unmatched bases: 14. The CDR3 DNA is TGTGCCAGCAGCGCCCGCCATGGGCAGGGGGCAACAGATACGCAGTATTTT. Residues: CASSARHGQGATDTQYF.

The chain is built from TRBV21-1 and TRBJ2-7; TRBD1 is taken as the D call from the table, unchecked against the DNA. TRBV21-1 is annotated as a pseudogene. The CDR3 runs 11 residues. CDR3 nucleotide sequence: TGTGCCAGCAGCCTGGCCATCGAGCAGTACTTC. Translation: CASSLAIEQYF.

The genes are TRBV14 and TRBJ1-3; the match to TRBD1 covers 7 bases. The CDR3 extends over 16 amino acids. V shed 2 bases and J 4 bases; nucleotides not matched to a gene: 8. Germline V gives CDR1 SGHDN, CDR2 FVKESK. The CDR3 DNA reads as TGTGCCAGCAGCCAACTGACAGGGATGAGGGGAAACACCATATATTTT. It translates to CASSQLTGMRGNTIYF.

The table lists this clone with a few counts. This chain joins TRBV10-3 and TRBJ2-7; 7 bases agree with TRBD1. The CDR3 has 17 amino acids. The V segment lost 0 bases and the J segment 0 bases; nucleotides outside the gene matches: 8. Germline CDR1 and CDR2: ENHRY and SYGVKD. This CDR3 is CAISESLTGSSSYEQYF. CDR3 in DNA: TGTGCCATCAGTGAGTCCTTGACAGGGTCCAGCTCCTACGAGCAGTACTTC.

The chain employs TRBV28 and TRBJ1-6; possible D gene TRBD1, 5 bases. V dropped 5 bases and J dropped 7 bases, with 18 bases sitting between them. The CDR3 has 16 amino acids. The germline V gene has CDR1 MDHEN and CDR2 SYDVKM. CDR3 DNA sequence: TGTGCCAGCAGTCCGCCCGGAGGGCGGGGGAATTCACCCCTCCACTTT. It codes for CASSPPGGRGNSPLHF.

The CDR3 loop is CASSETAYTEAFF. The CDR3 DNA reads as TGTGCCAGCAGCGAGACTGCCTACACTGAAGCTTTCTTT. The rearrangement uses TRBV9 and TRBJ1-1; no reliable D call. Germline V lookup: CDR1 SGDLS, CDR2 YYNGEE. The CDR3 length is 13 residues. V was pared by 3 bases and J by 3 bases, with 9 bases between.

The CDR3 DNA is TGTGCCAGTAGTTCCTTCTCCGCCGGGGACTACACCTTC. Residues: CASSSFSAGDYTF. The V call is TRBV19, the J call TRBJ1-2; D is unresolved. V was cut by 5 bases and J by 10 bases, with 17 bases left in between. Per the germline V gene, CDR1 is LNHDA and CDR2 is SQIVND (reference sequence). This CDR3 contains 13 residues.

The V call is TRBV5-8, the J call TRBJ2-7; tentative D call: TRBD1 (5 bases). V was trimmed by 4 bases and J by 3 bases, leaving 17 bases between them. The CDR3 spans 15 residues. CDR1 and CDR2 from the germline V gene are SGHTS and YDEGEE. This chain's CDR3 is CASSPIFQGSYEQYF. The CDR3, as DNA: TGTGCCAGCAGCCCCATCTTTCAGGGCAGCTACGAGCAGTACTTC.

This clone was detected only a few times. CDR3 amino acids: CAISGAQNYGYTF. In nucleotides, the CDR3 is TGTGCCATCAGTGGGGCCCAAAACTATGGCTACACCTTC. J is TRBJ1-2 and V is TRBV10-3; D gene uncertain. Trimming left V 4 bases short and J 2 bases short, with 8 bases between. This CDR3 comprises 13 residues. In germline, CDR1 is ENHRY, CDR2 SYGVKD.

The V gene is TRBV11-1, the J gene TRBJ1-1; the D gene is possibly TRBD1 (5 bases). Germline V gene sequence: CDR1 SGHAT, CDR2 FQDESV (reference sequence). CDR3 length: 11 residues. V lost 6 bases to trimming and J lost 11 bases, with 13 bases between them. For the CDR3, the DNA is TGTGCCAGCAGTTTGGAGGGACGGGCTTTCTTT. Translated, it gives CASSLEGRAFF.

This chain joins TRBV21-1 and TRBJ2-7; the DNA was not compared with TRBD1, the D call given in the table. TRBV21-1 is flagged as a pseudogene. The CDR3 consists of 16 residues. The CDR3 nucleotides are TGTGCCAGCAGCAAAAAACCACAGGGTCCCACCTACGAGCAGTACTTC. Residues: CASSKKPQGPTYEQYF.

The chain couples TRBV4-2 to TRBJ2-5; perhaps TRBD2 as D (5 bases). V was clipped by 0 bases and J by 5 bases, with 7 bases between them. The CDR3 contains 13 residues. Germline values: CDR1 LGHNA, CDR2 YNFKEQ. CDR3 DNA: TGTGCCAGCAGCCAAGAACGAGGGGAGACCCAGTACTTC. This encodes CASSQERGETQYF.

V is TRBV6-1 and J is TRBJ1-4, with a tentative D call TRBD1 (6 bases). CDR1 is MNHNS, CDR2 SASEGT, per germline. The CDR3 covers 14 residues. V was cut by 7 bases and J by 5 bases, with 14 bases left in between. The DNA of the CDR3 is TGTGCCAGCATCCAAGGGGGTTCCAATGAAAAACTGTTTTTT. This gives the protein CASIQGGSNEKLFF.

The chain has TRBV6-1 and TRBJ2-1; D is unclear. CDR1 and CDR2 from the germline V gene are MNHNS and SASEGT. With 0 bases removed from V and 6 bases from J, the gap between germline ends came to 18 bases. This CDR3 spans 17 amino acids. The CDR3 DNA reads TGTGCCAGCAGTGAAGCGTTCGGGTATGCCATGGCCAATGAGCAGTTCTTC. Translated, it gives CASSEAFGYAMANEQFF.

The chain combines TRBV6-5 with TRBJ2-5; weak D call: TRBD1 (6 bases). The DNA end is a closer match to TRBJ2-7, so the J assignment may be wrong. There are 14 residues in the CDR3. Germline lookup yields CDR1 MNHEY and CDR2 SVGAGI. CDR3 region: CASTERQGIYEQYF. Here the CDR3 DNA reads TGTGCCAGCACCGAGCGCCAGGGGATCTACGAGCAGTACTTC.